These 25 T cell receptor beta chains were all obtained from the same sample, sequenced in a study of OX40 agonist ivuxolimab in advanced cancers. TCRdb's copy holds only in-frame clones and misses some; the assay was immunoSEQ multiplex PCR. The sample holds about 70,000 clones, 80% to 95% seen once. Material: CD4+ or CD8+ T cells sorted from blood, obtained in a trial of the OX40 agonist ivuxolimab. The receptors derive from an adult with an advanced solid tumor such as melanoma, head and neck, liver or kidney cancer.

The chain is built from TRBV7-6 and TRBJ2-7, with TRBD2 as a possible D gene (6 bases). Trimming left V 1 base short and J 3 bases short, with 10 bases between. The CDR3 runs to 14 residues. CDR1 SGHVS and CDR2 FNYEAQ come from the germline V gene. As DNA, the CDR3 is TGTGCCAGCAGCTTAGTGGCAGCGGGCTACGAGCAGTACTTC. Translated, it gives CASSLVAAGYEQYF.

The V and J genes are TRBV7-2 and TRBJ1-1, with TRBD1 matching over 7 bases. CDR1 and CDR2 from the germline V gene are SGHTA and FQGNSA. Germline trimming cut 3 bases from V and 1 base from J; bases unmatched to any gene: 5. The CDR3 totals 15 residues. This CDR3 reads CASSFDQGGNTEAFF. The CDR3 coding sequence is TGTGCCAGCAGCTTCGATCAGGGGGGGAACACTGAAGCTTTCTTT.

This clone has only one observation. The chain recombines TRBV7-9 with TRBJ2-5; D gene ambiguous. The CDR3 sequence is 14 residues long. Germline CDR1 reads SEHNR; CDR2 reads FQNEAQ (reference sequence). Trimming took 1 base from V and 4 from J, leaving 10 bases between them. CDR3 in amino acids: CASSLVGSGETQYF. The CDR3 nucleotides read TGTGCCAGCAGCTTAGTTGGCAGTGGAGAGACCCAGTACTTC.

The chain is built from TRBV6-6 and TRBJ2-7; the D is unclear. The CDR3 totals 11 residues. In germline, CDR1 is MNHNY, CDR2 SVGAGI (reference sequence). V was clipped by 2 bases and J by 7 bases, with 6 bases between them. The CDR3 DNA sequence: TGTGCCAGCAGTTACATGCAGGAGCAGTACTTC. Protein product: CASSYMQEQYF.

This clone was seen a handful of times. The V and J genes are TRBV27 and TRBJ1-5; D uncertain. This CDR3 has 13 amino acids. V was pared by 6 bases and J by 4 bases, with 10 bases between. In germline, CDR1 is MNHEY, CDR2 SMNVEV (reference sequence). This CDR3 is CASRRWANQPQHF. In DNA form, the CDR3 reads TGTGCCAGCAGACGGTGGGCGAATCAGCCCCAGCATTTT.

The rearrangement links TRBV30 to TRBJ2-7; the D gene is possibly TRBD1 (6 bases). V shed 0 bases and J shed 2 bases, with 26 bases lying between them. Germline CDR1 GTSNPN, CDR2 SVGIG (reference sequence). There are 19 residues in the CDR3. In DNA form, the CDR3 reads TGTGCCTGGAGTGTTTACCCGGGACAACCTCACCCCGGGACCTACGAGCAGTACTTC. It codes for CAWSVYPGQPHPGTYEQYF.

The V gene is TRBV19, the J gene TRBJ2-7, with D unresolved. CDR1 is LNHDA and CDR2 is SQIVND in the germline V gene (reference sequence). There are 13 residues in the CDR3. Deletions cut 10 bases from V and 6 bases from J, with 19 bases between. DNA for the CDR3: TGTGCCACATCATTAACCCCCCCCGTCGAGCAGTACTTC. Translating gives CATSLTPPVEQYF.

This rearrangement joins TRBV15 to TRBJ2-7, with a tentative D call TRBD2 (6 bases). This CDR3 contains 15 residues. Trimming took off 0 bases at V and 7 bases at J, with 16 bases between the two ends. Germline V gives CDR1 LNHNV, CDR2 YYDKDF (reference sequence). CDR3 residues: CATSRDLGGPGEQYF. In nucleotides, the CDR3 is TGTGCCACCAGCAGAGATTTAGGAGGGCCGGGGGAGCAGTACTTC.

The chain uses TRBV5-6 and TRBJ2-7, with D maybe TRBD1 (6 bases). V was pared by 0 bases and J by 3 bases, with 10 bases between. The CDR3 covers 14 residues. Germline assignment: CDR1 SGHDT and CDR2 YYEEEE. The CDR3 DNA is TGTGCCAGCAGCTTGGGCAGGGGTGTCTACGAGCAGTACTTC. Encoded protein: CASSLGRGVYEQYF.

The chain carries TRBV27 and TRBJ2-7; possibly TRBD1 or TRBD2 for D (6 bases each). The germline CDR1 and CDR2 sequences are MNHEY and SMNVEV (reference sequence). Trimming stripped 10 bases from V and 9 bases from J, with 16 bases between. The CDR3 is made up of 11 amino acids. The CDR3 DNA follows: TGTGCCACCACCTCGGGGGCTAGGCAGTACTTC. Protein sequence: CATTSGARQYF.

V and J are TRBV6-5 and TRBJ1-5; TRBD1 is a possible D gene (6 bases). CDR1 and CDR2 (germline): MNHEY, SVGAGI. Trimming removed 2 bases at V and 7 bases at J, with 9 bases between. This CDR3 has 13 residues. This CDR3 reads CASSYVRGQPQHF. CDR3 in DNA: TGTGCCAGCAGTTACGTCAGGGGACAGCCCCAGCATTTT.

CDR3 bases: TGTGCCAGCAGCACAGGACAGTCGGACTATGGCTACACCTTC. It codes for CASSTGQSDYGYTF. The V and J genes are TRBV5-4 and TRBJ1-2, with D possibly TRBD1 on 6 matching bases. Trimming removed 4 bases from V and 3 bases from J, with 13 bases in between. The CDR3 length is 14 residues. Germline CDR1 is SGHNT and CDR2 is YYREEE (reference sequence).

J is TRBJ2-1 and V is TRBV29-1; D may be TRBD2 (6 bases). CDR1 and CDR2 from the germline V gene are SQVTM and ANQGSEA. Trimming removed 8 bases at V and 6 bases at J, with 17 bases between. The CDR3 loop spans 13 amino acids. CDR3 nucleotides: TGCAGCCCCGTAGTAGCGGACTCCAATGAGCAGTTCTTC. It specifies CSPVVADSNEQFF.

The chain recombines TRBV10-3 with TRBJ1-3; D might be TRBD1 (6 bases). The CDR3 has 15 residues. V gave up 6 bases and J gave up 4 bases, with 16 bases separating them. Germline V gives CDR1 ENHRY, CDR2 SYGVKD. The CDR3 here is CAIRGDRQGGNTIYF. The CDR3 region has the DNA TGTGCCATCAGGGGAGACAGGCAGGGAGGAAACACCATATATTTT.

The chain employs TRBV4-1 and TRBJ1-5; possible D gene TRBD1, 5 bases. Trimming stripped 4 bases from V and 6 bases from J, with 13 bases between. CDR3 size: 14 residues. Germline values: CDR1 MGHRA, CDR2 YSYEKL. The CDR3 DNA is TGCGCCAGCAGCCCAACAGGCCAAAGTCAGCCCCAGCATTTT. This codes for CASSPTGQSQPQHF.

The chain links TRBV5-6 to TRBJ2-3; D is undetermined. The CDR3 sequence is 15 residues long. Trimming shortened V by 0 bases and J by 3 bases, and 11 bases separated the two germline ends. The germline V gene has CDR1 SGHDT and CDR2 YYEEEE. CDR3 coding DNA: TGTGCCAGCAGCTTGGAGGTGACGTGGACAGATACGCAGTATTTT. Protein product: CASSLEVTWTDTQYF.

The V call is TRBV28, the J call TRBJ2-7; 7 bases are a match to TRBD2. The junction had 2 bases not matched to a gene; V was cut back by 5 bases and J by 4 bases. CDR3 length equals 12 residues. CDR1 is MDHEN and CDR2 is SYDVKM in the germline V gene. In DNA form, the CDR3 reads TGTGCCAGCAGTCGGGGGGTGTACGAGCAGTACTTC. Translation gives CASSRGVYEQYF.

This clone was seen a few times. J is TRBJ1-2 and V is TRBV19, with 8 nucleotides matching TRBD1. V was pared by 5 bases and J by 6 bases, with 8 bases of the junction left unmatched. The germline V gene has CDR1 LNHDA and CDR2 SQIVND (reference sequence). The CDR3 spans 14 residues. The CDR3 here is CASSPQDRANGYTF. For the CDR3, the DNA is TGTGCCAGTAGTCCTCAGGACAGGGCCAATGGCTACACCTTC.

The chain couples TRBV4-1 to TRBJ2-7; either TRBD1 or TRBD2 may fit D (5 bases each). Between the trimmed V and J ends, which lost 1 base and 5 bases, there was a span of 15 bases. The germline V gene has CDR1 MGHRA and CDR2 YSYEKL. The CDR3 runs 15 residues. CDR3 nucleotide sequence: TGCGCCAGCAGCCAAGTTGGGGCAGGGAGTAACGAGCAGTACTTC. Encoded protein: CASSQVGAGSNEQYF.

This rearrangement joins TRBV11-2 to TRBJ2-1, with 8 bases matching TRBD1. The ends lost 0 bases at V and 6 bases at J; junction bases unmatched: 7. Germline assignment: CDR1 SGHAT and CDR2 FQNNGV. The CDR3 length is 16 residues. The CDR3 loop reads CASSLDSDRGINEQFF. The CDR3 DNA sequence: TGTGCCAGCAGCTTAGATAGCGACAGGGGAATCAATGAGCAGTTCTTC.

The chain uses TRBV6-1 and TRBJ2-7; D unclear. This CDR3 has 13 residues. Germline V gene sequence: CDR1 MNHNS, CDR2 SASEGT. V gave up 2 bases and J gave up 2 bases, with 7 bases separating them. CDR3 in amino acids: CASSEYGAYEQYF. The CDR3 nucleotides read TGTGCCAGCAGTGAATATGGGGCCTACGAGCAGTACTTC.

This chain's CDR3 is CASSYSSGFAEAFF. The CDR3 DNA follows: TGTGCCAGCAGTTACTCGAGTGGGTTCGCTGAAGCTTTCTTT. V is TRBV6-5 and J is TRBJ1-1; unclear D gene. The CDR3 loop spans 14 amino acids. Germline lookup yields CDR1 MNHEY and CDR2 SVGAGI. Trimming removed 0 bases from V and 6 bases from J, with 11 bases in between.

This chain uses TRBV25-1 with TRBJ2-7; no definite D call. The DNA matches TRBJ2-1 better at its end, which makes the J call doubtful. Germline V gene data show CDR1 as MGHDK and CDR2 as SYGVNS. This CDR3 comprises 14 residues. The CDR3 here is CASSAPVPYNEQFF. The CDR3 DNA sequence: TGTGCCAGCAGTGCCCCAGTCCCCTACAATGAGCAGTTCTTC.

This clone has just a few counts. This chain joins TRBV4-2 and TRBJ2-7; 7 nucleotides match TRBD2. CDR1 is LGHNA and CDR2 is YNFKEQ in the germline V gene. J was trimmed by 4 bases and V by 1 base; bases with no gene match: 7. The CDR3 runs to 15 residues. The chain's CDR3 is CASSQVDGGGYEQYF. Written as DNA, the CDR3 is TGTGCCAGCAGCCAAGTAGATGGCGGGGGTTACGAGCAGTACTTC.

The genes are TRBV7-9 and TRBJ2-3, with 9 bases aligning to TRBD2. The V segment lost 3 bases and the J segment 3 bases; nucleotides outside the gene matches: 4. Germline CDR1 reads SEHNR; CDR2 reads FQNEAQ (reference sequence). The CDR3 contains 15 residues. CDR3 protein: CASSFLAGLTDTQYF. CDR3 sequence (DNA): TGTGCCAGCAGCTTTCTAGCGGGGCTGACAGATACGCAGTATTTT.